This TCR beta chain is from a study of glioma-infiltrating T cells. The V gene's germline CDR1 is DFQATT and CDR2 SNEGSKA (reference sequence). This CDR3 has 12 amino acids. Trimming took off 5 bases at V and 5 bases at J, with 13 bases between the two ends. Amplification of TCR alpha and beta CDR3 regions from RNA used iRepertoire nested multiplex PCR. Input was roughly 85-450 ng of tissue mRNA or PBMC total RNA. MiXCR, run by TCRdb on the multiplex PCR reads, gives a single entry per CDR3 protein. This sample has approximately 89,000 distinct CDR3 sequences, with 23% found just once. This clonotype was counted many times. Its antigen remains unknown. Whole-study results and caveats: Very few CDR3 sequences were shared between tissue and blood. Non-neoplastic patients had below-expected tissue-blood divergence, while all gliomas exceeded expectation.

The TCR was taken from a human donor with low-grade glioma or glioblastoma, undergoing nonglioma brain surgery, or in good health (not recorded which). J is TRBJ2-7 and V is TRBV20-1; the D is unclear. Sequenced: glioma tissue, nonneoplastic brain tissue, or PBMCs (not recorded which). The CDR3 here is CSAYFRANEQYF. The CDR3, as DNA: TGCAGTGCTTACTTCCGGGCCAACGAGCAGTACTTC.